The 10 T cell receptor beta chains given below trace back to one sample, sequenced in a study of T cell responses to AZD1222 COVID-19 vaccine. Generated by immunoSEQ multiplex PCR, the TCRdb table keeps only in-frame clones and is missing some. The table lists 150,000 to 200,000 clones, roughly 87% of them singletons. This material consisted of peripheral blood, taken on day 0 of AZD1222 vaccination. These receptor sequences come from an adult in good health.

The genes are TRBV29-1 and TRBJ2-2; no firm D call. Germline loops: CDR1 SQVTM, CDR2 ANQGSEA. Trimming shortened V by 3 bases and J by 4 bases, and 9 bases separated the two germline ends. The CDR3 runs 13 residues. CDR3 protein: CSVEGLRTGELFF. CDR3 in DNA: TGCAGCGTTGAGGGGTTGCGCACCGGGGAGCTGTTTTTT.

The CDR3 region has the DNA TGTGCCAGCAGCACCTCAGGGAGTTATAATTCACCCCTCCACTTT. Amino acid sequence: CASSTSGSYNSPLHF. The rearrangement links TRBV6-5 to TRBJ1-6; TRBD1 might be the D (5 bases). The germline V and J ends were trimmed by 6 bases and 4 bases, with 13 bases remaining between them. Per germline, CDR1 MNHEY and CDR2 SVGAGI. CDR3 length equals 15 residues.

This sequence joins TRBV19 and TRBJ1-5; D gene unclear. V lost 3 bases and J 4 bases, leaving 7 bases between the germline ends. Germline values: CDR1 LNHDA, CDR2 SQIVND (reference sequence). The CDR3 is 13 amino acids. CDR3 sequence (DNA): TGTGCCAGTAGTATTGGGAGGAATCAGCCCCAGCATTTT. Translation: CASSIGRNQPQHF.

V is TRBV9 and J is TRBJ2-1; 14 nucleotides agree with TRBD2. The CDR3 loop spans 17 amino acids. Germline loops: CDR1 SGDLS, CDR2 YYNGEE. After removal of 3 bases from V and 2 bases from J, the junction contained 4 bases not matched to a gene. CDR3 bases: TGTGCCAGCAGCGGGGGGACTAGCGGGAGTCCCTACAATGAGCAGTTCTTC. Residues: CASSGGTSGSPYNEQFF.

This clone was detected only once. The chain combines TRBV7-8 with TRBJ2-1, with a weak D call TRBD2 (6 bases). Trimming took off 5 bases at V and 0 bases at J, with 11 bases between the two ends. This CDR3 has 15 residues. Germline V gives CDR1 SGHVS, CDR2 FQNEAQ. CDR3 sequence (DNA): TGTGCCAGCAGCGAGCGGAGGGGCTCCTACAATGAGCAGTTCTTC. Protein sequence: CASSERRGSYNEQFF.

The CDR3 sequence: CASSLVSGRGNTIYF. The CDR3 coding sequence is TGTGCCAGCAGCCTCGTTTCAGGGCGTGGAAACACCATATATTTT. The chain has TRBV11-1 and TRBJ1-3; a weak D match, TRBD1 (5 bases). Trimming took off 5 bases at V and 3 bases at J, with 14 bases between the two ends. The CDR3 covers 15 residues. Germline lookup yields CDR1 SGHAT and CDR2 FQDESV (reference sequence).

This sequence joins TRBV5-4 and TRBJ2-6, with TRBD1 matching 11 bases. Germline lookup yields CDR1 SGHNT and CDR2 YYREEE (reference sequence). The ends lost 2 bases at V and 0 bases at J; junction bases unmatched: 4. The CDR3 extends over 18 amino acids. In DNA form, the CDR3 reads TGTGCCAGCAGCTTAGGGACAGGGGGTCTCTCTGGGGCCAACGTCCTGACTTTC. Amino acids: CASSLGTGGLSGANVLTF. Looking up the rest from reference TRBV5-4 and TRBJ2-6 gives the full variable domain: ETGVTQSPTHLIKTRGQQVTLRCSSQSGHNTVSWYQQALGQGPQFIFQYYREEENGRGNFPPRFSGLQFPNYSSELNVNALELDDSALYLCASSLGTGGLSGANVLTFGAGSRLTVL.

CDR3 DNA: TGTGCCAGCAGTGTGTCCACTGAAGCTTTCTTT. It encodes CASSVSTEAFF. The chain is built from TRBV25-1 and TRBJ1-1; D uncertain. This CDR3 has 11 amino acids. Germline CDR1 MGHDK, CDR2 SYGVNS. Between the trimmed V and J ends, which lost 4 bases and 4 bases, there was a span of 4 bases.

This clone showed up just once. This rearrangement joins TRBV12-3 or TRBV12-4 to TRBJ1-1; 7 bases are shared with TRBD1. The J segment lost 8 bases and the V segment lost 5 bases, leaving 8 bases of the junction unmatched. The CDR3 has 13 amino acids. This CDR3 reads CASSTDRRREAFF. Written as DNA, the CDR3 is TGTGCCAGCAGTACGGACAGGCGACGGGAAGCTTTCTTT.

CDR3 loop: CASRVRDTQYF. The CDR3 coding sequence is TGTGCCAGCAGGGTACGGGATACGCAGTATTTT. This chain uses TRBV6-5 with TRBJ2-3; no firm D call. CDR3 length equals 11 residues. Trimming removed 6 bases from V and 6 bases from J, with 7 bases in between. Germline V gene sequence: CDR1 MNHEY, CDR2 SVGAGI.